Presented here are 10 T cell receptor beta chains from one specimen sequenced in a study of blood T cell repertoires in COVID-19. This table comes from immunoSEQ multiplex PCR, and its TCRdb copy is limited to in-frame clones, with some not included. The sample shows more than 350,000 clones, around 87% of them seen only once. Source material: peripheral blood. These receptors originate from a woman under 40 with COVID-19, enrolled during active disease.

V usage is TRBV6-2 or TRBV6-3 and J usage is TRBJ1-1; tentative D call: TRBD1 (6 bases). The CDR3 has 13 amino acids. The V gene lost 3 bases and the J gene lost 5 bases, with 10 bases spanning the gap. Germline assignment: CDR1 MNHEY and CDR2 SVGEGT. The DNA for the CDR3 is TGTGCCAGCAGTTATAAACAGGGAACTGAAGCTTTCTTT. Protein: CASSYKQGTEAFF.

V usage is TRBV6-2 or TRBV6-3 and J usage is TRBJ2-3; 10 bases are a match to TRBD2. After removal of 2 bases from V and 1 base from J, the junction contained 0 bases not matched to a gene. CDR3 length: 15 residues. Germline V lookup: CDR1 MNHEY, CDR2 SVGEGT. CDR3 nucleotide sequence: TGTGCCAGCAGTTACGGGACTAGCGGCACAGATACGCAGTATTTT. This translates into CASSYGTSGTDTQYF.

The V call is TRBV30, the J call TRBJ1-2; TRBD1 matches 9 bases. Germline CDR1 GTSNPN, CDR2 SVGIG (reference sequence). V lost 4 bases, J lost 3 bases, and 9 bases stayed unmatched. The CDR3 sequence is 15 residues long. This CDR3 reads CAWKVGRQGDYGYTF. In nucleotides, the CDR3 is TGTGCCTGGAAAGTGGGGCGACAGGGGGACTATGGCTACACCTTC.

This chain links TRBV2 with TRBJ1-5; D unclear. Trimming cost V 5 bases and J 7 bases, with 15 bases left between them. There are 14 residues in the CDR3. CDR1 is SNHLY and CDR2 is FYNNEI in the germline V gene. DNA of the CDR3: TGTGCCAGCAGTCAGTCCATCCCGAGGCAGCCCCAGCATTTT. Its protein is CASSQSIPRQPQHF. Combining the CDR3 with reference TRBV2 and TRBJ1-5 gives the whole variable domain EPEVTQTPSHQVTQMGQEVILRCVPISNHLYFYWYRQILGQKVEFLVSFYNNEISEKSEIFDDQFSVERPDGSNFTLKIRSTKLEDSAMYFCASSQSIPRQPQHFGDGTRLSIL.

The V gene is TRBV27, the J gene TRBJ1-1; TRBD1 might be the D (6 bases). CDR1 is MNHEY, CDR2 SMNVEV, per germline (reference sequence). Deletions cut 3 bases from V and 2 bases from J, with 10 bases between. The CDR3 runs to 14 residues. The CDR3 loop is CASSLGTPNTEAFF. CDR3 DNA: TGTGCCAGCAGTTTGGGGACACCTAACACTGAAGCTTTCTTT.

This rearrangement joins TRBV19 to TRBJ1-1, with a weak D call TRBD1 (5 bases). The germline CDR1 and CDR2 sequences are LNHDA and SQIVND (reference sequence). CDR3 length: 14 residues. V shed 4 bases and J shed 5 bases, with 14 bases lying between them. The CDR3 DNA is TGTGCCAGTAGTACATTATCGGGGGGAACTGAAGCTTTCTTT. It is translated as CASSTLSGGTEAFF. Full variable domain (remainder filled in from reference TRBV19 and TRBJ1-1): DGGITQSPKYLFRKEGQNVTLSCEQNLNHDAMYWYRQDPGQGLRLIYYSQIVNDFQKGDIAEGYSVSREKKESFPLTVTSAQKNPTAFYLCASSTLSGGTEAFFGQGTRLTVV.

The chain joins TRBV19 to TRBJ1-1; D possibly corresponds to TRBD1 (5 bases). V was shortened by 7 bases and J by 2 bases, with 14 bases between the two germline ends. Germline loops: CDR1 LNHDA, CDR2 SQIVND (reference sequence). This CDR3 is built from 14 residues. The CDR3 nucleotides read TGTGCCAGTACCCTGGGGGGGTCCAACACTGAAGCTTTCTTT. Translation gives CASTLGGSNTEAFF.

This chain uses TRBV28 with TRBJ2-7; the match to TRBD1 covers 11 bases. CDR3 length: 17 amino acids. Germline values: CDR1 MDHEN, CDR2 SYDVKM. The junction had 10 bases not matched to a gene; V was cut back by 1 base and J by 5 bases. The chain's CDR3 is CASSLSSHGQGADEQYF. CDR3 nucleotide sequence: TGTGCCAGCAGTTTATCATCCCACGGACAGGGGGCGGACGAGCAGTACTTC.

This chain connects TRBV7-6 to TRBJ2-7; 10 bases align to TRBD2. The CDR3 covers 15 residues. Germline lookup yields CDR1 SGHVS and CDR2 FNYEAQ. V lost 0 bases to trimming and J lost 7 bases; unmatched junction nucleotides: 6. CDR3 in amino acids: CASSLAAGGPGEQYF. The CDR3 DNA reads TGTGCCAGCAGCTTAGCAGCGGGAGGGCCGGGGGAGCAGTACTTC.

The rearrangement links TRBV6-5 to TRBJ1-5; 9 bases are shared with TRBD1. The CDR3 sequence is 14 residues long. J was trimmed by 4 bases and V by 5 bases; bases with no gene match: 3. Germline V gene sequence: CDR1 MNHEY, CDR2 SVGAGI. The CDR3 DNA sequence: TGTGCCAGCAGTCACAGGGGGCGAAATCAGCCCCAGCATTTT. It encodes CASSHRGRNQPQHF.